Shown below are 5 T cell receptor beta chains from a single sample sequenced in a study of T cells in Graves' hyperthyroidism and ophthalmopathy. Amplification targeted TCR beta CDR3 regions from RNA transcripts. The TCR CDR3 was amplified in a first-round RT-PCR using the HTBI primer set. Using its own MiXCR run on the multiplex PCR reads, TCRdb lists one record per CDR3 protein. The table lists about 600,000 distinct CDR3 sequences, more than 15% of them singletons, with more than 3% in the top ten. Sequencing input: blood. The receptors stem from a woman between 40 and 50 years old with Graves' ophthalmopathy.

This clonotype was observed a few times. The V gene is TRBV7-8, the J gene TRBJ2-1; TRBD2 aligns across 7 bases. J gave up 12 bases and V 1 base, and 9 bases lay outside the gene matches. This CDR3 is built from 14 residues. Germline V lookup: CDR1 SGHVS, CDR2 FQNEAQ. CDR3 bases: TGTGCCAGCAGCTTAGATCTCGGCGGGGGAACGCAGTTCTTC. It translates to CASSLDLGGGTQFF.

The rearrangement links TRBV18 to TRBJ2-1; 8 bases match TRBD2. The CDR3 extends over 15 amino acids. Losses at the gene ends were 3 bases for V and 7 bases for J; bases not matched to a gene: 8. The germline gives CDR1 KGHSH, CDR2 LQKENI. The CDR3: CASSPRRGDWNEQFF. In DNA form, the CDR3 reads TGTGCCAGCTCACCTCGGCGGGGGGACTGGAATGAGCAGTTCTTC.

This clonotype was counted ten times or more. This chain links TRBV2 with TRBJ2-5, with 7 bases identical to TRBD2. This CDR3 spans 14 amino acids. CDR1 and CDR2 (germline): SNHLY, FYNNEI. V shed 6 bases and J 4 bases; nucleotides not matched to a gene: 8. As DNA, the CDR3 is TGTGCCAGCAGATCCCGGGGGGTAGGAGAGACCCAGTACTTC. Its translation is CASRSRGVGETQYF.

In its sample, this clonotype was seen a few times. The rearrangement joins TRBV28 to TRBJ2-1; the match to TRBD2 covers 8 bases. V trimming: 6 bases; J trimming: 13 bases; junction bases outside the gene matches: 11. CDR3 length: 13 amino acids. CDR1 is MDHEN, CDR2 SYDVKM, per germline. DNA of the CDR3: TGTGCCAGCAGCCTTAGCGGGGTCAATGGTCAGTTCTTC. It translates to CASSLSGVNGQFF.

This clonotype was counted at least ten times. The rearrangement links TRBV20-1 to TRBJ2-1; D call uncertain. CDR1 and CDR2 from the germline V gene are DFQATT and SNEGSKA (reference sequence). Trimming cost V 3 bases and J 3 bases, with 12 bases left between them. This CDR3 has 14 amino acids. CDR3 protein: CSASVISHYNEQFF. As DNA, the CDR3 is TGCAGTGCTAGTGTTATTAGCCACTACAATGAGCAGTTCTTC.